The 21 T cell receptor beta chains below were found in one sample sequenced in a study of control samples from healthy donors and cancer patients (TCRdb year 2020). Receptors were amplified or captured by the immunoSEQ multiplex PCR assay. TCRdb stores this immuneACCESS table with in-frame sequences only. Part of the clones is absent; in the studies checked, under half of the shortfall reflects unresolved V genes, and no reason is known for the rest. For this sample the table gives 130,000 to 150,000 clones, of which 80% to 95% were detected only once. The ten largest clones take up 5.5% to 7.5% of the sample. Sequenced input: blood. The source of these receptors is a young man in good health.

The chain uses TRBV4-2 and TRBJ1-1, with a tentative D call TRBD1 (6 bases). The CDR3 is made up of 16 amino acids. The germline V gene has CDR1 LGHNA and CDR2 YNFKEQ. Trimming cost V 1 base and J 5 bases, with 17 bases left between them. CDR3 in amino acids: CASSQAPFGGRTEAFF. CDR3 coding DNA: TGTGCCAGCAGCCAAGCCCCCTTCGGGGGCAGGACTGAAGCTTTCTTT.

Here the CDR3 reads CASVPRTSWGGYTF. As DNA, the CDR3 is TGTGCCAGTGTCCCGAGAACTTCTTGGGGTGGCTACACCTTC. This chain connects TRBV6-5 to TRBJ1-2; D gene ambiguous. The CDR3 has 14 amino acids. From germline, CDR1 is MNHEY and CDR2 SVGAGI. V was cut by 9 bases and J by 7 bases, with 21 bases left in between.

The genes are TRBV5-1 and TRBJ2-7; perhaps TRBD1 as D (5 bases). The germline gives CDR1 SGHRS, CDR2 YFSETQ. CDR3 length equals 17 residues. The V gene lost 3 bases and the J gene lost 2 bases, with 21 bases spanning the gap. Written as DNA, the CDR3 is TGCGCCAGCAGCTGGACCAAAGATCAGGGTTCAGCCTACGAGCAGTACTTC. It is translated as CASSWTKDQGSAYEQYF.

This rearrangement joins TRBV7-9 to TRBJ1-1; perhaps TRBD1 as D (5 bases). The CDR3 runs to 17 residues. V gave up 6 bases and J gave up 6 bases, with 26 bases separating them. The germline V gene has CDR1 SEHNR and CDR2 FQNEAQ (reference sequence). The CDR3: CASRSPGGAAVRAEAFF. The CDR3 bases are TGTGCCAGCAGATCCCCCGGCGGGGCAGCCGTGAGGGCTGAAGCTTTCTTT.

V usage is TRBV28 and J usage is TRBJ1-1; 10 positions match TRBD1. Looked up from germline, CDR1 is MDHEN and CDR2 is SYDVKM. This CDR3 has 13 amino acids. Here the CDR3 reads CSSDRGRVSEAFF. For the CDR3, the DNA is TGTTCGAGCGACAGGGGGCGAGTCTCTGAAGCTTTCTTT. The full variable domain, its missing parts supplied by reference TRBV28 and TRBJ1-1, is DVKVTQSSRYLVKRTGEKVFLECVQDMDHENMFWYRQDPGLGLRLIYFSYDVKMKEKGDIPEGYSVSREKKERFSLILESASTNQTSMYLCSSDRGRVSEAFFGQGTRLTVV.

V gene TRBV13 combines with J gene TRBJ2-2; unclear D gene. V lost 5 bases, J lost 3 bases, and 10 bases lay in between. CDR3 length: 14 residues. In germline, CDR1 is PRHDT, CDR2 FYEKMQ (reference sequence). CDR3 residues: CASSKTVYTGELFF. The CDR3 coding sequence is TGTGCCAGCAGCAAGACGGTTTACACCGGGGAGCTGTTTTTT.

This clone was picked up a small number of times. The rearrangement links TRBV27 to TRBJ1-6, with 10 bases fitting TRBD1. The germline gives CDR1 MNHEY, CDR2 SMNVEV (reference sequence). The trim removed 2 bases at V and 10 bases at J, leaving 2 bases unmatched. The CDR3 extends over 14 amino acids. DNA of the CDR3: TGTGCCAGCAGTTTAGACAGGGGGCGGTCACCCCTCCACTTT. Its translation: CASSLDRGRSPLHF.

This rearrangement joins TRBV9 to TRBJ2-5; D is unclear. With 0 bases removed from V and 1 base from J, the gap between germline ends came to 7 bases. Germline V gene lookup returns CDR1 SGDLS and CDR2 YYNGEE. CDR3 length: 14 amino acids. The CDR3 region is CASSVGSRQETQYF. In nucleotides, the CDR3 is TGTGCCAGCAGCGTAGGCAGTCGCCAAGAGACCCAGTACTTC.

The genes are TRBV5-1 and TRBJ1-1; 9 bases line up with TRBD1. The CDR3 totals 17 residues. V lost 3 bases, J lost 7 bases, and 16 bases stayed unmatched. The germline gives CDR1 SGHRS, CDR2 YFSETQ. CDR3 sequence: CASSSPTTGGLGSEAFF. The CDR3 DNA follows: TGCGCCAGCAGCTCCCCCACCACAGGGGGCCTGGGGAGTGAAGCTTTCTTT.

The chain is built from TRBV27 and TRBJ2-5, with 13 bases matching TRBD2. V trimming: 6 bases; J trimming: 2 bases; junction bases outside the gene matches: 6. Germline lookup yields CDR1 MNHEY and CDR2 SMNVEV (reference sequence). This CDR3 region has 16 residues. The DNA of the CDR3 is TGTGCCAGCAGCTCAGGGACTAGCGGGAAACAAGAGACCCAGTACTTC. It specifies CASSSGTSGKQETQYF.

The rearrangement uses TRBV4-2 and TRBJ1-1, with D possibly being TRBD1 (6 bases). The V end was cut by 3 bases, the J end by 3 bases, with 20 bases between. This CDR3 contains 17 residues. Germline V lookup: CDR1 LGHNA, CDR2 YNFKEQ. CDR3 sequence (DNA): TGTGCCAGCAGCCAGTACACAGGGAATGAAGAGTACACTGAAGCTTTCTTT. It specifies CASSQYTGNEEYTEAFF.

This chain links TRBV10-3 with TRBJ2-1; D ambiguous. Germline V gene lookup returns CDR1 ENHRY and CDR2 SYGVKD. This CDR3 spans 15 amino acids. The V end was cut by 4 bases, the J end by 10 bases, with 20 bases between. The CDR3 reads CAISASPELPLEQFF. DNA for the CDR3: TGTGCCATCAGTGCCTCACCCGAACTTCCATTGGAGCAGTTCTTC.

This chain connects TRBV28 to TRBJ2-2, with 9 bases aligning to TRBD1. Unmatched junction bases numbered 9, after V lost 1 base and J lost 6 bases. Germline V CDR1 and CDR2: MDHEN, SYDVKM. The CDR3 is 17 amino acids. In nucleotides, the CDR3 is TGTGCCAGCAGTTTATTTTACGGGACAGGGTGGCCCGGGGAGCTGTTTTTT. Translated: CASSLFYGTGWPGELFF. Full variable domain (outside the CDR3, taken from reference TRBV28 and TRBJ2-2): DVKVTQSSRYLVKRTGEKVFLECVQDMDHENMFWYRQDPGLGLRLIYFSYDVKMKEKGDIPEGYSVSREKKERFSLILESASTNQTSMYLCASSLFYGTGWPGELFFGEGSRLTVL.

This clone was observed a single time. The chain combines TRBV5-6 with TRBJ1-5, with 9 nucleotides matching TRBD1. V lost 4 bases to trimming and J lost 4 bases; unmatched junction nucleotides: 9. The CDR3 consists of 16 residues. Germline V gives CDR1 SGHDT, CDR2 YYEEEE. The DNA of the CDR3 is TGTGCCAGCAGCCCAGTAACCGGGACAGGGAATCAGCCCCAGCATTTT. Its translation is CASSPVTGTGNQPQHF.

V and J are TRBV19 and TRBJ1-3; D is undetermined. The V end lost 6 bases, the J end lost 0 bases, and 12 bases lay between the germline ends. CDR3 size: 15 residues. Germline CDR1 reads LNHDA; CDR2 reads SQIVND (reference sequence). The CDR3 protein is CASRTERRSGNTIYF. The CDR3 nucleotides read TGTGCCAGTAGGACGGAACGCCGCTCTGGAAACACCATATATTTT.

The genes are TRBV5-1 and TRBJ1-2; 10 bases fit TRBD1. V lost 4 bases, J lost 0 bases, and 3 bases stayed unmatched. CDR1 and CDR2 from the germline V gene are SGHRS and YFSETQ. This CDR3 has 15 residues. CDR3 nucleotides: TGCGCCAGCAGCGGCGGACAGGGGGCTAACTATGGCTACACCTTC. It is translated as CASSGGQGANYGYTF.

The rearrangement links TRBV5-1 to TRBJ2-7; maybe TRBD2 (6 bases). The CDR3 length is 16 residues. The V end lost 0 bases, the J end lost 6 bases, and 19 bases lay between the germline ends. Germline values: CDR1 SGHRS, CDR2 YFSETQ. For the CDR3, the DNA is TGCGCCAGCAGCTTGGTCTCGGGACTCCCAACGATCGAGCAGTACTTC. It yields the protein CASSLVSGLPTIEQYF. Based on the CDR3 plus reference TRBV5-1 and TRBJ2-7, the full variable domain is KAGVTQTPRYLIKTRGQQVTLSCSPISGHRSVSWYQQTPGQGLQFLFEYFSETQRNKGNFPGRFSGRQFSNSRSEMNVSTLELGDSALYLCASSLVSGLPTIEQYFGPGTRLTVT.

About this clone itself: Germline and junction disagree at one end, which may indicate a read error. Other nucleotide sequences in the sample specify the same CDR3. The chain employs TRBV28 and TRBJ1-5, with a possible D match to TRBD1 (6 bases). The germline gives CDR1 MDHEN, CDR2 SYDVKM. The CDR3 spans 14 residues. The CDR3 nucleotides are TGCGCCAGCAGCATCGGGACAAGAAATCAGCCCCAGCATTTT. It is translated as CASSIGTRNQPQHF.

The rearrangement links TRBV6-5 to TRBJ2-1; 7 positions match TRBD1. V was pared by 5 bases and J by 4 bases, with 5 bases of the junction left unmatched. The CDR3 contains 14 residues. The V gene's germline CDR1 is MNHEY and CDR2 SVGAGI. CDR3 sequence (DNA): TGTGCCAGCAGTCAGACAGGGTCATACAATGAGCAGTTCTTC. Amino acid sequence: CASSQTGSYNEQFF.

This chain uses TRBV20-1 with TRBJ2-1, with TRBD1 matching over 7 bases. Germline assignment: CDR1 DFQATT and CDR2 SNEGSKA (reference sequence). This CDR3 region has 11 residues. The ends lost 5 bases at V and 10 bases at J; junction bases unmatched: 5. CDR3 DNA sequence: TGCAGTGCTCCCGACAGGGAGGAGCAGTTCTTC. Translation gives CSAPDREEQFF.

CDR3 nucleotide sequence: TGTGCCAGCAGTTTAATCCCCCTGGCGGGGAACACTGAAGCTTTCTTT. It is translated as CASSLIPLAGNTEAFF. The chain recombines TRBV27 with TRBJ1-1; D is ambiguous. Trimming shortened V by 2 bases and J by 1 base, and 14 bases separated the two germline ends. CDR3 length: 16 amino acids. Germline V gives CDR1 MNHEY, CDR2 SMNVEV (reference sequence).